This T cell receptor beta chain was retrieved from a study of blood T cell repertoires in COVID-19. Whole-study context: The origin of the acute and convalescent COVID-19 samples was the United States, Italy and Spain.

As concerns this clone: Within the sample, other DNA sequences also encode this same CDR3.

Methods used by the authors: How many nucleated cells were present was estimated from reference gene primer amplification. Profiling relied on immunoSEQ multiplex PCR, and the TCRdb table lists in-frame clones only, not all of them. V, J and clone size derive from that table, while D and trimming were established from the DNA sequence. The table lists fewer than 60,000 clones, roughly 85% of them singletons. The CDR3 loop spans 14 amino acids. Germline V gene data show CDR1 as SGHAT and CDR2 as FQNNGV. The V segment lost 5 bases and the J segment 4 bases; nucleotides outside the gene matches: 3. The sequencing sample was made of peripheral blood. This sequence was found in a man aged 70 or older with acute or convalescent COVID-19. The rearrangement uses TRBV11-2 and TRBJ1-5; 9 positions agree with TRBD1. The CDR3 sequence: CASSQDRGNQPQHF. The CDR3 DNA sequence: TGTGCCAGCAGCCAGGACAGGGGAAATCAGCCCCAGCATTTT.